This entry features one T cell receptor beta chain sequence. This clone came up a few times. Its specific antigen is unknown. Nothing much larger sits one base from this clone, and base qualities are not available. This sample stems from a study of blood T cell repertoires in COVID-19 (dated by TCRdb to between 2020 and 2021). Regarding the study in general: Samples covering the acute and convalescent phases of COVID-19 were provided by collaborators in the United States, Italy and Spain. The prospective study material was composed of cDNA or gDNA derived from T cells, B-cell-depleted T cells, or PBMCs. Deeply sampled blood TCRbeta repertoires from subjects exposed to, actively infected with, or recovered from COVID-19 were included in the dataset. The repertoires were released in a freely available public database intended as a resource for research on the immune response to SARS-CoV-2. A de-identified subject ID, COVID-19 status, age in years and sex were almost always included in the sample metadata. The samples were drawn from the first 160 participants of the ongoing ImmuneRACE study and from some 1,300 subjects provided by 6 global collaborators. HLA class I and class II types, where available, came from metadata supplied by the sample provider rather than from assay-based typing.

TCRbeta CDR3 regions were amplified from genomic DNA using the immunoSEQ Assay, a bias-controlled multiplex PCR. In the source study's methods: The number of nucleated cells in each sample was estimated from the amplification of reference gene primers within the assay. Sequence reads were collapsed and filtered to measure the absolute abundance of every unique TCRbeta CDR3 rearrangement. Productive Simpson clonality was computed per sample as the square root of Simpson's diversity index over productive rearrangements. TCRdb provides this immuneACCESS table in a form limited to in-frame rearrangements. Some clones are lacking; in checked studies, under half of them reflect an unresolved V gene, and why the rest are absent is not known. That table gives V, J and clone size, and the DNA gave D and trimming. The sample yields some 490,000 clones; roughly nine tenths were counted once. The ten largest make up 7% to 10% of the sample.

CDR1 and CDR2 (SGHDN, FVKESK) derive from the germline V gene. Taken from cysteine to phenylalanine, the CDR3 has 16 residues. Only the CDR3 DNA is retained, 48 bases long and in frame from the first base. V and J are truncated by 1 base and 4 bases respectively, leaving an intervening sequence of 13 bases. Participants in the prospective study were aged roughly 18 to 100 years, lived in 24 United States geographic areas, and enrolled through a virtual design. Cohort assignment in the prospective study relied on participant-reported clinical history from a screening survey and a study questionnaire. ImmuneRACE Cohort 3 recovered participants were defined by two consecutive negative NP/OP PCR tests, healthcare professional clearance, or symptom resolution. In the prospective study, whole blood, serum and a nasopharyngeal or oropharyngeal swab were collected from each participant by mobile phlebotomists. Over an approximately 2-month period, participants in the prospective study had the option of providing additional blood draws and questionnaires. Blood samples from the prospective study were shipped frozen or at room temperature prior to DNA extraction.

The study at large found these results: How much clinical and demographic metadata was included differed by source and by participant, and the metadata was provided uncurated.

The sample comprised PBMCs or T cells enriched from blood (not recorded which). The receptor's source is a woman in her sixties who had recovered from COVID-19. The chain joins TRBV14 to TRBJ2-2; a tentative D call is TRBD1 (5 bases match). For the CDR3, the sequence is CASSQVAGFATGELFF. The DNA reads TGTGCCAGCAGCCAAGTTGCAGGGTTTGCCACCGGGGAGCTGTTTTTT.